This entry lists 28 T cell receptor beta chains sequenced from one sample in a study of cytomegalovirus exposure and HLA in healthy donors. The PCR ran on 60 Vbeta and 13 Jbeta primers. Assay used: immunoSEQ multiplex PCR; TCRdb lists only in-frame clones, some missing. The table lists under 200,000 clones, roughly 80% of them singletons. Sequencing used PBMCs. Receptor source: a woman between 35 and 50 years old in good health and CMV-seronegative.

This rearrangement joins TRBV15 to TRBJ2-5; tentative D call: TRBD2 (6 bases). This CDR3 comprises 13 residues. Trimming left V 0 bases short and J 11 bases short, with 13 bases between. Germline values: CDR1 LNHNV, CDR2 YYDKDF (reference sequence). The DNA of the CDR3 is TGTGCCACCAGCAGAGATAGTTCGGGGGAGCAGTACTTC. Translation: CATSRDSSGEQYF.

The chain combines TRBV29-1 with TRBJ2-2; no clear D. V was shortened by 6 bases and J by 3 bases, with 11 bases between the two germline ends. CDR1 SQVTM and CDR2 ANQGSEA come from the germline V gene. The CDR3 has 13 residues. The CDR3 DNA is TGCAGCGTGGCACAGATCTACACCGGGGAGCTGTTTTTT. Its protein product is CSVAQIYTGELFF.

The chain links TRBV6-5 to TRBJ2-7; D perhaps matches TRBD1 (6 bases). V was pared by 0 bases and J by 4 bases, with 13 bases between. This CDR3 spans 15 amino acids. CDR1 and CDR2 from the germline V gene are MNHEY and SVGAGI. CDR3 loop: CASSYSRTAIYEQYF. DNA of the CDR3: TGTGCCAGCAGTTACTCACGGACAGCTATATACGAGCAGTACTTC.

This clone was picked up one time. The chain couples TRBV5-4 to TRBJ2-6, with D perhaps matching TRBD1 (5 bases). This CDR3 has 16 amino acids. Trimming cost V 5 bases and J 3 bases, with 15 bases left between them. In germline, CDR1 is SGHNT, CDR2 YYREEE (reference sequence). CDR3 residues: CASSFSRVGGANVLTF. CDR3 in DNA: TGTGCCAGCAGTTTTAGCAGGGTAGGTGGGGCCAACGTCCTGACTTTC.

The chain employs TRBV6-1 and TRBJ2-7, with D unclear. The CDR3 contains 14 residues. Trimming pared 4 bases from V and 1 base from J, leaving 11 bases between. Germline CDR1 and CDR2: MNHNS and SASEGT. CDR3 bases: TGTGCCAGCAGTGGTCACTCCAATTCCTACGAGCAGTACTTC. This encodes CASSGHSNSYEQYF.

The chain joins TRBV5-6 to TRBJ2-3; D is possibly TRBD1 (6 bases). This CDR3 spans 16 amino acids. Trimming took 1 base from V and 6 from J, leaving 18 bases between them. The germline V gene has CDR1 SGHDT and CDR2 YYEEEE. CDR3 sequence reads: CASSLIGQGHGDTQYF. CDR3 in DNA: TGTGCCAGCAGCTTGATTGGGCAGGGGCATGGGGATACGCAGTATTTT.

The rearrangement links TRBV5-1 to TRBJ1-2; maybe TRBD1 (6 bases). The CDR3 runs 16 residues. The V gene lost 1 base and the J gene lost 0 bases, with 13 bases spanning the gap. From germline, CDR1 is SGHRS and CDR2 YFSETQ. The CDR3 protein is CASSLKSDRTNYGYTF. The CDR3 region has the DNA TGCGCCAGCAGCTTGAAATCGGACAGAACTAACTATGGCTACACCTTC.

A remark on this clone: At one of its ends the junction is not consistent with the germline gene, which may arise from a read error. Distinct nucleotide sequences in the sample also encode this CDR3. The V call is TRBV5-3, the J call TRBJ1-6; unclear D gene. TRBV5-3 is marked as an open reading frame, function uncertain. The CDR3 has 12 residues. CDR3 region: CARSIQDSPLHF. The CDR3 DNA sequence: TGTGCCAGAAGCATCCAGGATTCCCCCCTCCACTTT.

This clone was observed a single time. The rearrangement uses TRBV2 and TRBJ2-7, with 9 bases identical to TRBD2. Trimming took 1 base from V and 1 from J; bases not matched to a gene: 2. CDR1 is SNHLY and CDR2 is FYNNEI in the germline V gene. The CDR3 consists of 15 residues. The CDR3 spells CASSEGRGGSYEQYF. In DNA form, the CDR3 reads TGTGCCAGCAGTGAAGGGCGGGGGGGTTCCTACGAGCAGTACTTC.

The chain carries TRBV4-2 and TRBJ2-3, with 15 bases identical to TRBD2. CDR1 is LGHNA and CDR2 is YNFKEQ in the germline V gene. The CDR3 has 18 residues. The junction had 11 bases not matched to a gene; V was cut back by 4 bases and J by 6 bases. The CDR3 sequence: CASSPGLAGGPKLDTQYF. The CDR3 region has the DNA TGTGCCAGCAGCCCTGGACTAGCGGGGGGGCCAAAATTGGATACGCAGTATTTT.

The V gene is TRBV6-1, the J gene TRBJ1-4, with D possibly matching TRBD1 (6 bases). CDR1 MNHNS and CDR2 SASEGT come from the germline V gene. This CDR3 region has 13 residues. The ends were cut back, 6 bases at V and 8 bases at J, with 13 bases in the middle. The CDR3 reads CASSMTGNEKLFF. The CDR3 DNA sequence: TGTGCCAGCAGCATGACAGGAAACGAAAAACTGTTTTTT.

The V and J genes are TRBV5-4 and TRBJ1-1; the match to TRBD1 covers 10 bases. Per the germline V gene, CDR1 is SGHNT and CDR2 is YYREEE (reference sequence). V lost 3 bases and J lost 4; bases outside the gene matches: 6. CDR3 length: 15 amino acids. CDR3 loop: CASSSRQGAGTEAFF. CDR3 DNA sequence: TGTGCCAGCAGCTCCCGACAGGGGGCCGGCACTGAAGCTTTCTTT.

J is TRBJ2-1 and V is TRBV11-2; possibly TRBD1 for D (6 bases). In germline, CDR1 is SGHAT, CDR2 FQNNGV. This CDR3 has 16 residues. Trimming removed 5 bases from V and 4 bases from J, with 18 bases in between. The CDR3 DNA is TGTGCCAGCAGCCCCGCTCTGGACAGAATTTACAATGAGCAGTTCTTC. Its translation: CASSPALDRIYNEQFF.

The chain combines TRBV6-1 with TRBJ1-2; no definite D call. The V gene's germline CDR1 is MNHNS and CDR2 SASEGT. This CDR3 comprises 16 residues. Between the trimmed V and J ends, which lost 4 bases and 5 bases, there was a span of 20 bases. DNA of the CDR3: TGTGCCAGCAGTGCATTTCGGACTGTATTTGGGTATGGCTACACCTTC. It yields the protein CASSAFRTVFGYGYTF.

The chain employs TRBV10-1 and TRBJ2-1, with D perhaps TRBD1 (6 bases). The germline V and J ends were trimmed by 2 bases and 8 bases, with 19 bases remaining between them. Germline CDR1 WNHNN, CDR2 SYGVQD (reference sequence). The CDR3 loop spans 16 amino acids. The CDR3 nucleotides are TGCGCCAGCAGTGAGATAACAGGGATCGAGATCGATGAGCAGTTCTTC. Encoded protein: CASSEITGIEIDEQFF.

The rearrangement joins TRBV4-1 to TRBJ2-6; tentatively, D is TRBD2 (5 bases). CDR1 and CDR2 from the germline V gene are MGHRA and YSYEKL. Trimming removed 7 bases from V and 0 bases from J, with 19 bases in between. The CDR3 has 18 residues. CDR3 sequence: CASTTPRVRTSGANVLTF. CDR3 DNA: TGCGCCAGCACCACACCGCGGGTGAGGACCTCTGGGGCCAACGTCCTGACTTTC.

V gene TRBV2 combines with J gene TRBJ2-1; possibly TRBD1 for D (5 bases). This CDR3 has 13 amino acids. Deletions cut 6 bases from V and 5 bases from J, with 11 bases between. The germline gives CDR1 SNHLY, CDR2 FYNNEI. CDR3 in DNA: TGTGCCAGCAGGCGTGACAGCCACAATGAGCAGTTCTTC. Its translation: CASRRDSHNEQFF.

This clone was detected only a few times. The junction does not match germline at one end; this may be a read error. This chain connects TRBV12-5 to TRBJ2-4; 7 bases line up with TRBD1. The CDR3 sequence is 14 residues long. Per germline, CDR1 LGHNT and CDR2 FRNRAP. As DNA, the CDR3 is TGTGCTAGTGCTTTGGTAGGGACAGAAAACATTCAGTACTTC. Amino acids: CASALVGTENIQYF.

The rearrangement uses TRBV6-5 and TRBJ1-4; no firm D call. Germline loops: CDR1 MNHEY, CDR2 SVGAGI. V lost 8 bases, J lost 0 bases, and 10 bases lay in between. CDR3 length: 14 residues. CDR3 residues: CASALSATNEKLFF. The CDR3, as DNA: TGTGCCAGCGCCCTCAGTGCAACTAATGAAAAACTGTTTTTT.

This chain connects TRBV2 to TRBJ1-1, with D unresolved. V was shortened by 6 bases and J by 10 bases, with 18 bases between the two germline ends. The CDR3 spans 13 residues. CDR1 and CDR2 (germline): SNHLY, FYNNEI. The CDR3 protein is CASRAASRAGAFF. The CDR3 nucleotides read TGTGCCAGCAGGGCAGCCTCCCGGGCGGGAGCTTTCTTT.

The chain joins TRBV5-1 to TRBJ2-2; tentative D call: TRBD1 (6 bases). Looked up from germline, CDR1 is SGHRS and CDR2 is YFSETQ. Trimming took off 4 bases at V and 6 bases at J, with 13 bases between the two ends. The CDR3 is 14 residues long. The CDR3 coding sequence is TGCGCCAGCAGCCTAGGACAGTTATCCGGGGAGCTGTTTTTT. Residues: CASSLGQLSGELFF.

The chain uses TRBV5-1 and TRBJ2-1; possible D gene TRBD2, 5 bases. The CDR3 contains 14 residues. The V gene's germline CDR1 is SGHRS and CDR2 YFSETQ. The ends were cut back, 1 base at V and 6 bases at J, with 11 bases in the middle. The CDR3 sequence is CASSLSPGSNEQFF. CDR3 sequence (DNA): TGCGCCAGCAGCTTGTCCCCGGGAAGCAATGAGCAGTTCTTC.

The sample holds a few counts of this clone. The chain recombines TRBV5-1 with TRBJ2-5, with D perhaps TRBD2 (7 bases). Germline CDR1 SGHRS, CDR2 YFSETQ. V lost 2 bases, J lost 5 bases, and 16 bases lay in between. The CDR3 spans 15 residues. This CDR3 is CASSFSAGASETQYF. The CDR3 DNA follows: TGCGCCAGCAGCTTTTCGGCGGGGGCTTCGGAGACCCAGTACTTC.

The chain is built from TRBV5-4 and TRBJ2-2; D is undetermined. Germline V gene data show CDR1 as SGHNT and CDR2 as YYREEE (reference sequence). Deletions cut 4 bases from V and 5 bases from J, with 12 bases between. This CDR3 spans 14 amino acids. CDR3 nucleotide sequence: TGTGCCAGCAGCCCGCCACTGAGGACCGGGGAGCTGTTTTTT. Translation: CASSPPLRTGELFF.

The sample holds one count of this clone. V usage is TRBV2 and J usage is TRBJ1-3; D perhaps matches TRBD1 (5 bases). Germline assignment: CDR1 SNHLY and CDR2 FYNNEI. The V and J ends lost 8 bases and 4 bases respectively, with 12 bases between them. This CDR3 is 13 amino acids long. In DNA, the CDR3 is TGTGCCAGCGGGTCGACAGAGGGAAACACCATATATTTT. Protein product: CASGSTEGNTIYF.

J is TRBJ2-2 and V is TRBV15, with D unresolved. Germline V gene lookup returns CDR1 LNHNV and CDR2 YYDKDF (reference sequence). The CDR3 covers 13 residues. Deletions cut 1 base from V and 6 bases from J, with 6 bases between. CDR3 loop: CATSRAPAGELFF. The CDR3 DNA sequence: TGTGCCACCAGCAGAGCTCCGGCCGGGGAGCTGTTTTTT.

The V call is TRBV5-1, the J call TRBJ1-6; D uncertain. Germline loops: CDR1 SGHRS, CDR2 YFSETQ. CDR3 length: 16 residues. Trimming took 4 bases from V and 7 from J, leaving 18 bases between them. In DNA, the CDR3 is TGCGCCAGCAGCCCCGACGGACTGCTGGCGAATTCACCCCTCCACTTT. This encodes CASSPDGLLANSPLHF.

CDR3 sequence reads: CASSNGQGAGNGYTF. In DNA form, the CDR3 reads TGTGCCAGCAGCAACGGACAGGGGGCGGGCAATGGCTACACCTTC. This chain uses TRBV7-6 with TRBJ1-2, with TRBD1 identical over 11 bases. The germline gives CDR1 SGHVS, CDR2 FNYEAQ. CDR3 length: 15 residues. Unmatched junction bases numbered 8, after V lost 5 bases and J lost 6 bases.